Shown below are 24 T cell receptor beta chains from a single sample sequenced in a study of STAT3 mutations in large granular lymphocyte leukemia. Overall study findings and caveats: At least one immunodominant TCR beta clonotype appeared in every T-cell large granular lymphocyte leukemia patient.

Libraries were prepared by immunoSEQ multiplex PCR; TCRdb keeps only in-frame clonotypes and omits some of them. The sample includes some 30,000 clones, about 83% of them seen just once. For these TCRs, the target antigens are not known. The source material was peripheral blood mononuclear cells. The receptors were sampled from a woman aged 45 to 65 with T-cell large granular lymphocyte leukemia. Some clones in this sample may be carry-over from other donors' samples.

The chain joins TRBV29-1 to TRBJ2-3; a possible D gene is TRBD2 (7 bases). Trimming left V 7 bases short and J 0 bases short, with 11 bases between. The CDR3 runs to 13 residues. CDR1 is SQVTM, CDR2 ANQGSEA, per germline. This CDR3 reads CSGRGGSTDTQYF. The DNA of the CDR3 is TGCAGCGGGAGGGGGGGTAGCACAGATACGCAGTATTTT.

The chain uses TRBV27 and TRBJ1-5, with D maybe TRBD1 (5 bases). The germline V gene has CDR1 MNHEY and CDR2 SMNVEV (reference sequence). The CDR3 is 15 residues long. The ends were cut back, 3 bases at V and 6 bases at J, with 15 bases in the middle. CDR3 loop: CASSLEGWVGQPQHF. The CDR3 DNA sequence: TGTGCCAGCAGTTTGGAGGGGTGGGTGGGTCAGCCCCAGCATTTT.

V usage is TRBV6-6 and J usage is TRBJ2-5; 14 bases match TRBD2. The CDR3 loop spans 16 amino acids. Germline-derived CDR1 and CDR2 are MNHNY and SVGAGI (reference sequence). Trimming cost V 2 bases and J 4 bases; bases outside gene matches: 3. The CDR3 bases are TGTGCCAGCAGTTACCCCGGACTAGCGGGAGGAGAGACCCAGTACTTC. Translated, it gives CASSYPGLAGGETQYF.

V usage is TRBV18 and J usage is TRBJ1-4; 7 bases map to TRBD1. CDR1 and CDR2 from the germline V gene are KGHSH and LQKENI. The V segment lost 3 bases and the J segment 0 bases; nucleotides outside the gene matches: 1. The CDR3 consists of 15 residues. The CDR3 loop reads CASSPGQSTNEKLFF. CDR3 nucleotides: TGTGCCAGCTCACCGGGACAGTCAACTAATGAAAAACTGTTTTTT.

V gene TRBV9 combines with J gene TRBJ2-7; D may be TRBD2 (7 bases). V was shortened by 4 bases and J by 7 bases, with 24 bases between the two germline ends. The CDR3 is 16 residues long. Germline V CDR1 and CDR2: SGDLS, YYNGEE. CDR3 nucleotides: TGTGCCAGCAGCCCCCGAGGAGGGGGGGCCTCGGGGGAGCAGTACTTC. It translates to CASSPRGGGASGEQYF.

The V gene is TRBV11-2, the J gene TRBJ2-7; 11 bases agree with TRBD1. The CDR3 runs to 18 residues. Germline CDR1 reads SGHAT; CDR2 reads FQNNGV. Trimming at V came to 1 base and at J to 2 bases, leaving 10 bases not matched to a gene. The CDR3 reads CASSLVTLRTGGPYEQYF. DNA of the CDR3: TGTGCCAGCAGCTTAGTAACACTTAGGACAGGGGGCCCCTACGAGCAGTACTTC.

The genes are TRBV7-9 and TRBJ2-5; 10 bases are a match to TRBD1. Germline CDR1 SEHNR, CDR2 FQNEAQ (reference sequence). This CDR3 is 15 amino acids long. V lost 6 bases to trimming and J lost 5 bases; unmatched junction nucleotides: 9. The CDR3 reads CASSRGTGVTETQYF. CDR3 DNA: TGTGCCAGCAGTCGCGGGACAGGGGTTACGGAGACCCAGTACTTC.

The rearrangement uses TRBV5-1 and TRBJ2-7, with D possibly TRBD2 on 7 matching bases. The germline CDR1 and CDR2 sequences are SGHRS and YFSETQ. V lost 0 bases to trimming and J lost 5 bases, with 12 bases between them. The CDR3 is made up of 14 amino acids. The chain's CDR3 is CASSLDGGLNEQYF. The CDR3 DNA is TGCGCCAGCAGCTTGGACGGGGGGCTCAACGAGCAGTACTTC.

CDR3 nucleotide sequence: TGTGCCAGCAGCTCGTTTGTGAGCGGGAGGCCATACGAGCAGTACTTC. This encodes CASSSFVSGRPYEQYF. The chain employs TRBV5-4 and TRBJ2-7, with 9 bases aligning to TRBD2. V shed 3 bases, J shed 4 bases, and the junction held 11 bases outside the gene matches. CDR3 length: 16 amino acids. CDR1 is SGHNT, CDR2 YYREEE, per germline (reference sequence).

The chain has TRBV13 and TRBJ2-3; tentatively, D is TRBD2 (6 bases). Trimming removed 5 bases from V and 2 bases from J, with 11 bases in between. Germline V gives CDR1 PRHDT, CDR2 FYEKMQ (reference sequence). The CDR3 runs 14 residues. The CDR3 DNA sequence: TGTGCCAGCAGCCCGGGGACTTACACAGATACGCAGTATTTT. It is translated as CASSPGTYTDTQYF.

The V call is TRBV19, the J call TRBJ1-4; tentative D call: TRBD1 (6 bases). The V end was cut by 3 bases, the J end by 0 bases, with 14 bases between. This CDR3 has 17 residues. Germline V lookup: CDR1 LNHDA, CDR2 SQIVND (reference sequence). Here the CDR3 DNA reads TGTGCCAGTAGTATCGGGGCAGGACAGACAACTAATGAAAAACTGTTTTTT. Protein sequence: CASSIGAGQTTNEKLFF.

This chain connects TRBV18 to TRBJ1-4; no clear D. CDR3 length: 12 residues. Germline CDR1 is KGHSH and CDR2 is LQKENI. The V end was cut by 0 bases, the J end by 6 bases, with 2 bases between. This chain's CDR3 is CASSPPDEKLFF. CDR3 nucleotides: TGTGCCAGCTCACCACCTGATGAAAAACTGTTTTTT. The full variable domain, in which reference TRBV18 and TRBJ1-4 provide the parts outside the CDR3, is NAGVMQNPRHLVRRRGQEARLRCSPMKGHSHVYWYRQLPEEGLKFMVYLQKENIIDESGMPKERFSAEFPKEGPSILRIQQVVRGDSAAYFCASSPPDEKLFFGSGTQLSVL.

This rearrangement joins TRBV1 to TRBJ2-7; no DNA check was done on the table's D call, TRBD2. TRBV1 is labeled a pseudogene. The CDR3 is 15 residues long. The CDR3 DNA reads TGCACCAGCAGCCAAGAGGAAAGACTAGTGTTCGAGCAGTACTTC. Protein: CTSSQEERLVFEQYF.

The rearrangement joins TRBV18 to TRBJ2-5; the match to TRBD2 covers 7 bases. CDR1 and CDR2 from the germline V gene are KGHSH and LQKENI. The CDR3 consists of 15 residues. Trimming at V came to 3 bases and at J to 7 bases, leaving 11 bases not matched to a gene. The CDR3 protein is CASSPGLAVRGTQYF. The DNA of the CDR3 is TGTGCCAGCTCACCTGGGCTAGCGGTCCGGGGGACCCAGTACTTC.

This chain joins TRBV4-1 and TRBJ2-1; 10 bases match TRBD1. J lost 8 bases, V lost 4 bases, and 2 bases had no gene match. CDR1 is MGHRA, CDR2 YSYEKL, per germline. CDR3 length: 13 amino acids. CDR3 region: CASSPDRGDEQFF. The CDR3 DNA sequence: TGCGCCAGCAGCCCGGACAGGGGGGATGAGCAGTTCTTC.

Only a few counts were recorded for this clone. In DNA form, the CDR3 reads TGTGCCAGCAGTCCAAGACTAGCGGGAGTTAGAAATGAGCAGTTCTTC. Its protein is CASSPRLAGVRNEQFF. The rearrangement uses TRBV28 and TRBJ2-1, with 12 bases fitting TRBD2. Germline CDR1 is MDHEN and CDR2 is SYDVKM. Trimming cost V 5 bases and J 7 bases; bases outside gene matches: 9. There are 16 residues in the CDR3. The entire variable domain, with the rest obtained from reference TRBV28 and TRBJ2-1, is as follows: DVKVTQSSRYLVKRTGEKVFLECVQDMDHENMFWYRQDPGLGLRLIYFSYDVKMKEKGDIPEGYSVSREKKERFSLILESASTNQTSMYLCASSPRLAGVRNEQFFGPGTRLTVL.

This chain connects TRBV28 to TRBJ2-1, with 7 bases that match TRBD2. The V and J ends lost 5 bases and 4 bases, in that order; junction bases with no gene match: 11. The germline gives CDR1 MDHEN, CDR2 SYDVKM. The CDR3 spans 16 residues. The CDR3 protein is CASSPITGTTYNEQFF. In nucleotides, the CDR3 is TGTGCCAGCAGTCCAATAACCGGGACTACGTACAATGAGCAGTTCTTC.

The chain uses TRBV7-3 and TRBJ2-7; TRBD1 might be the D (6 bases). With 5 bases removed from V and 3 bases from J, the gap between germline ends came to 11 bases. This CDR3 contains 13 residues. Germline V gene data show CDR1 as SGHTA and CDR2 as FQGTGA. The CDR3 DNA reads as TGTGCCAGCAGCCGGGACAACCTCTACGAGCAGTACTTC. This encodes CASSRDNLYEQYF.

The chain recombines TRBV18 with TRBJ2-1; 14 bases line up with TRBD2. Germline V gene sequence: CDR1 KGHSH, CDR2 LQKENI. V lost 4 bases and J lost 6; bases outside the gene matches: 14. This CDR3 has 19 residues. CDR3 in amino acids: CASSLSPGLAGEIRNEQFF. The CDR3, as DNA: TGTGCCAGCTCACTTTCTCCGGGACTAGCGGGAGAGATTCGCAATGAGCAGTTCTTC.

CDR3 sequence: CASGPQGSNYGYTF. In DNA, the CDR3 is TGTGCTAGTGGACCACAGGGGTCTAACTATGGCTACACCTTC. This chain connects TRBV12-5 to TRBJ1-2, with 7 nucleotides matching TRBD1. The CDR3 spans 14 residues. The V and J ends lost 6 bases and 0 bases, in that order; junction bases with no gene match: 4. The germline V gene has CDR1 LGHNT and CDR2 FRNRAP.

The chain has TRBV9 and TRBJ2-6, with D tentatively TRBD1 (6 bases). Germline CDR1 and CDR2: SGDLS and YYNGEE. The CDR3 spans 15 residues. V was pared by 4 bases and J by 2 bases, with 10 bases between. In DNA, the CDR3 is TGTGCCAGCAGCCCATCAGGGGCTGGGGCCAACGTCCTGACTTTC. It is translated as CASSPSGAGANVLTF.

The chain employs TRBV29-1 and TRBJ1-2, with TRBD1 matching 8 bases. Germline-derived CDR1 and CDR2 are SQVTM and ANQGSEA. The CDR3 has 12 amino acids. The V segment lost 2 bases and the J segment 7 bases; nucleotides outside the gene matches: 3. The CDR3 bases are TGCAGCGTTGAAAGGACAGGGTTTGGCTACACCTTC. It encodes CSVERTGFGYTF.

The V gene is TRBV27, the J gene TRBJ2-7; a weak D match, TRBD2 (7 bases). The V end lost 3 bases, the J end lost 0 bases, and 9 bases lay between the germline ends. Germline-derived CDR1 and CDR2 are MNHEY and SMNVEV (reference sequence). The CDR3 totals 14 residues. In DNA, the CDR3 is TGTGCCAGCAGTTTCGGGGGGCCCTCCTACGAGCAGTACTTC. Its translation: CASSFGGPSYEQYF.

This chain uses TRBV7-2 with TRBJ2-7, with TRBD2 identical over 10 bases. There are 15 residues in the CDR3. Germline V gene data show CDR1 as SGHTA and CDR2 as FQGNSA. Unmatched junction bases numbered 5, after V lost 2 bases and J lost 4 bases. The CDR3 sequence is CASSLRLAGVYEQYF. The CDR3, as DNA: TGTGCCAGCAGCTTACGTCTAGCGGGAGTTTACGAGCAGTACTTC. The full variable domain, completed using reference TRBV7-2 and TRBJ2-7, is GAGVSQSPSNKVTEKGKDVELRCDPISGHTALYWYRQSLGQGLEFLIYFQGNSAPDKSGLPSDRFSAERTGGSVSTLTIQRTQQEDSAVYLCASSLRLAGVYEQYFGPGTRLTVT.